This T cell receptor (beta chain) was obtained from a study of breast tumors, draining lymph nodes, adjacent tissues. Study outcomes and limitations: The data were judged consistent with most tumor T cells coming from lymph node and expanding in tumor. Tumors had less TCR diversity than lymph nodes, more than nontumor tissue.

Concerning this clonotype itself: The antigen is unknown.

MiXCR was run by TCRdb on the multiplex PCR reads, yielding one entry per CDR3 protein. In the table there are under 250,000 distinct CDR3 sequences, 32% of which are singletons. Samples came from axillary lymph nodes draining the breast cancer. The CDR3 loop spans 11 amino acids. Trimming pared 1 base from V and 14 bases from J, leaving 9 bases between. Germline CDR1 SNHLY, CDR2 FYNNEI. This TCR was sampled from a female donor with breast cancer. Some clones in this sample may be carry-over from other donors' samples. The sequencing sample was made of axillary lymph node tissue. This chain joins TRBV2 and TRBJ2-4; possibly TRBD1 or TRBD2 for D (5 bases each). CDR3 loop: CASSEGGDEYF. The CDR3 DNA reads as TGTGCCAGCAGTGAAGGAGGGGATGAGTACTTC.